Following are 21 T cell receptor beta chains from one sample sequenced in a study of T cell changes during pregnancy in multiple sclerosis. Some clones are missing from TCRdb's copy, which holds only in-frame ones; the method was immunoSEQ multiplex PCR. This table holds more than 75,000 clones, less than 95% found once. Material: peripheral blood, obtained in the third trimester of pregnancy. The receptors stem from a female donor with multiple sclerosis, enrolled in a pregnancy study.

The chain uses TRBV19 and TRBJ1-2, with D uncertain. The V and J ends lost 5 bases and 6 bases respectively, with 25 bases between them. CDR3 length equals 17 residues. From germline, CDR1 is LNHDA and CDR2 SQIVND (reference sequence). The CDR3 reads CASSVTPVPSRLNGYTF. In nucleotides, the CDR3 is TGTGCCAGTAGTGTTACGCCCGTTCCCTCCCGTCTAAATGGCTACACCTTC.

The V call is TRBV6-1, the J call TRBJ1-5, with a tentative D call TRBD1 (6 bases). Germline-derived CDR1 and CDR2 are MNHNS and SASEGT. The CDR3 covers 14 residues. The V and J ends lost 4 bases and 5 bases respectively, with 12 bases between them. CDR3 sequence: CASSVQGLDQPQHF. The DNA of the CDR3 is TGTGCCAGCAGTGTACAGGGTTTAGATCAGCCCCAGCATTTT.

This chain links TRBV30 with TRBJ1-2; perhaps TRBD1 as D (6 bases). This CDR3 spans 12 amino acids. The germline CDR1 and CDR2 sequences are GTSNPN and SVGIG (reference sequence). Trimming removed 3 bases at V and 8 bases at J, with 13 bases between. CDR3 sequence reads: CAWRGWGHGYTF. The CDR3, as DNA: TGTGCCTGGAGAGGGTGGGGGCACGGCTACACCTTC. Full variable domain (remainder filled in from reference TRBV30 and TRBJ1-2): SQTIHQWPATLVQPVGSPLSLECTVEGTSNPNLYWYRQAAGRGLQLLFYSVGIGQISSEVPQNLSASRPQDRQFILSSKKLLLSDSGFYLCAWRGWGHGYTFGSGTRLTVV.

CDR3 region: CASSLTPSGTGELFF. The CDR3 nucleotides are TGTGCCAGCAGCTTAACACCTAGCGGCACCGGGGAGCTGTTTTTT. The gene calls are TRBV7-2 and TRBJ2-2, with 7 bases matching TRBD2. This CDR3 is 15 amino acids long. Trimming removed 2 bases from V and 4 bases from J; junction bases left unmatched: 4. Germline CDR1 reads SGHTA; CDR2 reads FQGNSA. The whole variable domain, remainder taken from reference TRBV7-2 and TRBJ2-2, is GAGVSQSPSNKVTEKGKDVELRCDPISGHTALYWYRQSLGQGLEFLIYFQGNSAPDKSGLPSDRFSAERTGGSVSTLTIQRTQQEDSAVYLCASSLTPSGTGELFFGEGSRLTVL.

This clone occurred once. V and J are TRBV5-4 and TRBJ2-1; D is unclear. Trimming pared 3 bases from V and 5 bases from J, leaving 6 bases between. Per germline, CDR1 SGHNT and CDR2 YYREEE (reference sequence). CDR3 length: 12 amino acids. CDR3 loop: CASSYGDNEQFF. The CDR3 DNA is TGTGCCAGCAGCTACGGTGACAATGAGCAGTTCTTC. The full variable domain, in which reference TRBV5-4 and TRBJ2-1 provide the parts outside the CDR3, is ETGVTQSPTHLIKTRGQQVTLRCSSQSGHNTVSWYQQALGQGPQFIFQYYREEENGRGNFPPRFSGLQFPNYSSELNVNALELDDSALYLCASSYGDNEQFFGPGTRLTVL.

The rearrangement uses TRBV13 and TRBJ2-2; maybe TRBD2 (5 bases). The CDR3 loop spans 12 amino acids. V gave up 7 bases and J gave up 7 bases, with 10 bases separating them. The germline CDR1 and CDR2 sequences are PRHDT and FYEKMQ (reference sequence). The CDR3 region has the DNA TGTGCCAGCAAATCGGGGATCGGGGAGCTGTTTTTT. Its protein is CASKSGIGELFF.

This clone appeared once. CDR3 DNA: TGTGCCAGCAGCTCTTGGACAGGGGGAGGCTACACCTTC. Translation: CASSSWTGGGYTF. The rearrangement uses TRBV5-6 and TRBJ1-2, with TRBD1 matching over 10 bases. Per the germline V gene, CDR1 is SGHDT and CDR2 is YYEEEE. V trimming: 3 bases; J trimming: 8 bases; junction bases outside the gene matches: 4. CDR3 length equals 13 residues.

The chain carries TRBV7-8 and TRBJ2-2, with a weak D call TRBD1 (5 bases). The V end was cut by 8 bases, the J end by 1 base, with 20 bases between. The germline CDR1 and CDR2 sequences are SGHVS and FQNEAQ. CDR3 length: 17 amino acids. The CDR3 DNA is TGTGCCAGCTATTCTGATCGACGTCAGGGGAACACCGGGGAGCTGTTTTTT. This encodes CASYSDRRQGNTGELFF.

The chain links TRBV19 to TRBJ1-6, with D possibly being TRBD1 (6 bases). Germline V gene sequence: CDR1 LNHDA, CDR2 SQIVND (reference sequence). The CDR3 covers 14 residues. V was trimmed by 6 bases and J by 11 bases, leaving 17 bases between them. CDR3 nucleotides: TGTGCCAGTAGCCAGGGACAACTAACGACACCCCTCCACTTT. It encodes CASSQGQLTTPLHF.

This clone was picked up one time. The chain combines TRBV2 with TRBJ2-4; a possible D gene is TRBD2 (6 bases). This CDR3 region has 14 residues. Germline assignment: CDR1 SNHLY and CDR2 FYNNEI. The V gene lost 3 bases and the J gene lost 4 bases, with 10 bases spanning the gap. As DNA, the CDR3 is TGTGCCAGCAGTGATACGGGGGTGAAAAACATTCAGTACTTC. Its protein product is CASSDTGVKNIQYF.

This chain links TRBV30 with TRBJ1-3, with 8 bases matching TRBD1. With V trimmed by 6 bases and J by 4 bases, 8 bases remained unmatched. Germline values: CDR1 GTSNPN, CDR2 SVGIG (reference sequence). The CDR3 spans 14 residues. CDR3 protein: CACPTRGHGNTIYF. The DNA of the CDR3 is TGTGCCTGTCCTACCAGGGGGCACGGAAACACCATATATTTT.

The CDR3 DNA sequence: TGTGCCAGCAGCTTCCCGGAGCTTATGAACACTGAAGCTTTCTTT. It specifies CASSFPELMNTEAFF. J is TRBJ1-1 and V is TRBV7-9; no reliable D call. Germline V gives CDR1 SEHNR, CDR2 FQNEAQ (reference sequence). The V end lost 3 bases, the J end lost 0 bases, and 11 bases lay between the germline ends. This CDR3 region has 15 residues.

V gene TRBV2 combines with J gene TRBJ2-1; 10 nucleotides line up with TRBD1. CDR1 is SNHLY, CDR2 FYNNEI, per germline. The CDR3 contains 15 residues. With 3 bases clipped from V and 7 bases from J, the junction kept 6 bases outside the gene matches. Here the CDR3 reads CASSDVGTGVNEQFF. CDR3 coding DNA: TGTGCCAGCAGTGACGTAGGGACAGGGGTGAATGAGCAGTTCTTC.

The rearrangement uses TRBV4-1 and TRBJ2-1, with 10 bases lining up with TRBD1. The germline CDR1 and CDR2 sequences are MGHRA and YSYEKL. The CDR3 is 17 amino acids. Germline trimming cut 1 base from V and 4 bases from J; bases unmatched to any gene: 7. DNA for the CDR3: TGCGCCAGCAGCCAAGGCCCCGGGACAGGGGAATACAATGAGCAGTTCTTC. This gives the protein CASSQGPGTGEYNEQFF.

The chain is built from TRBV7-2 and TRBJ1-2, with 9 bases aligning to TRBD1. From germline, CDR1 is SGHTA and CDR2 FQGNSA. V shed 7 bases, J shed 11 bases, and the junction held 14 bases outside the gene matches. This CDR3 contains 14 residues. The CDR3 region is CASTIHRDRAGYTF. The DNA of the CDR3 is TGTGCCAGCACCATTCATAGGGACAGGGCGGGTTACACCTTC. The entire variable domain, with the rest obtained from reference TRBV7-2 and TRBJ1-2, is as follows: GAGVSQSPSNKVTEKGKDVELRCDPISGHTALYWYRQSLGQGLEFLIYFQGNSAPDKSGLPSDRFSAERTGGSVSTLTIQRTQQEDSAVYLCASTIHRDRAGYTFGSGTRLTVV.

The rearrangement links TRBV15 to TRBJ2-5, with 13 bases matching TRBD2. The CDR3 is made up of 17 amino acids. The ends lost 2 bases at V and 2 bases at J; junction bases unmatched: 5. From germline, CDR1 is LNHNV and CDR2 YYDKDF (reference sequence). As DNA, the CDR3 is TGTGCCACCAGCAGACCCGGGACTAGCGGGGCACAAGAGACCCAGTACTTC. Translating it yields CATSRPGTSGAQETQYF.

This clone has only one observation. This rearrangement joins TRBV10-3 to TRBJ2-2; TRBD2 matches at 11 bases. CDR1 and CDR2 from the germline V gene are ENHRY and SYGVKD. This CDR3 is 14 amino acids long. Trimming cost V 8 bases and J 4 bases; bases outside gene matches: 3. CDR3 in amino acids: CAIRLAGSTGELFF. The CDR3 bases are TGTGCCATCCGACTAGCGGGATCCACCGGGGAGCTGTTTTTT.

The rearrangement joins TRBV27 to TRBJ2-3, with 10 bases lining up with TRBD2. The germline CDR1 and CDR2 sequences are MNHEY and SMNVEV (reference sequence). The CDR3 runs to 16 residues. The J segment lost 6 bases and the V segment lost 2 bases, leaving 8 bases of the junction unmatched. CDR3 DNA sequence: TGTGCCAGCAGTTTAATTAGCGGGGGGAGGGCCGATACGCAGTATTTT. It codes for CASSLISGGRADTQYF.

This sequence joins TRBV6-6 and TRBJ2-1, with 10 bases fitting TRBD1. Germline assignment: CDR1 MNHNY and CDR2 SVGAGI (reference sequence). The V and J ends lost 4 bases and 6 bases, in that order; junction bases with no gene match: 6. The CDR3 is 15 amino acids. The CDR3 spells CASSSGTGVLNEQFF. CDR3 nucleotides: TGTGCCAGCAGTTCCGGGACAGGGGTGCTCAATGAGCAGTTCTTC.

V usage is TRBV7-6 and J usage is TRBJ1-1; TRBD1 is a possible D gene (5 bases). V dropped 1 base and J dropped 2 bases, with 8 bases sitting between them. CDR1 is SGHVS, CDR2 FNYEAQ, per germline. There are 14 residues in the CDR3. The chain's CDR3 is CASSLGGQNTEAFF. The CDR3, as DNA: TGTGCCAGCAGCTTAGGAGGACAAAACACTGAAGCTTTCTTT.

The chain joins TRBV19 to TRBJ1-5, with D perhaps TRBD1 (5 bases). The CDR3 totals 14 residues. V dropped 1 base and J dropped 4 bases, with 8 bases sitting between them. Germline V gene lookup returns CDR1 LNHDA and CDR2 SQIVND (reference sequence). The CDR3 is CASSIVQGNQPQHF. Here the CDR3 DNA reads TGTGCCAGTAGTATAGTGCAGGGTAATCAGCCCCAGCATTTT.